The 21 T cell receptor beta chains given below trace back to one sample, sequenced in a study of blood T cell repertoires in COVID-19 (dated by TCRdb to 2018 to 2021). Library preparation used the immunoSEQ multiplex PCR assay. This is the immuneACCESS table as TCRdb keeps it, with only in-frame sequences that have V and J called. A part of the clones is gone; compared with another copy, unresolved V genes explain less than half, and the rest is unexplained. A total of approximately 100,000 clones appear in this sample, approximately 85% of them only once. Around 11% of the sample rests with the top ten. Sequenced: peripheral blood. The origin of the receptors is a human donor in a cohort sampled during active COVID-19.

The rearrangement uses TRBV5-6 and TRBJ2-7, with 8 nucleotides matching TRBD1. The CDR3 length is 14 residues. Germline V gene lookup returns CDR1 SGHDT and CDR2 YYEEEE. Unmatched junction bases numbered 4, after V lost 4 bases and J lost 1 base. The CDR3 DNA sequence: TGTGCCAGCAGCCGACAGGGGATATCCTACGAGCAGTACTTC. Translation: CASSRQGISYEQYF.

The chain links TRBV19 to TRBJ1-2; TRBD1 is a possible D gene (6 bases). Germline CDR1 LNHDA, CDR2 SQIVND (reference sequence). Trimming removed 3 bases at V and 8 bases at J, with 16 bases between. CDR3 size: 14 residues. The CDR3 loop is CASSIPRGLLGYTF. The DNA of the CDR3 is TGTGCCAGTAGTATCCCCAGGGGCCTCTTAGGCTACACCTTC.

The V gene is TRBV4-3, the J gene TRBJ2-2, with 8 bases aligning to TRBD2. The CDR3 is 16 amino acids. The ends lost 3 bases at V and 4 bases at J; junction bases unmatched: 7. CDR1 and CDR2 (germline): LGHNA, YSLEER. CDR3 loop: CASSHPQAGGTGELFF. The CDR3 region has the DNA TGCGCCAGCAGCCACCCCCAGGCGGGGGGCACCGGGGAGCTGTTTTTT.

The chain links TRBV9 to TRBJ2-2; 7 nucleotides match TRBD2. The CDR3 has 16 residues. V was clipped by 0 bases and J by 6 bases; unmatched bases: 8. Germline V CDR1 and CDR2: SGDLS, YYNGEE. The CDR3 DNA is TGTGCCAGCAGCGTAGGGCTACTAGCGTCAGCCGGGGAGCTGTTTTTT. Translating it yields CASSVGLLASAGELFF.

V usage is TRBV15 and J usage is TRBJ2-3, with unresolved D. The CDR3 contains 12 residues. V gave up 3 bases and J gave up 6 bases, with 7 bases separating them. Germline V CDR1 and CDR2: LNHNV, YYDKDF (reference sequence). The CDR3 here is CATSRAQDTQYF. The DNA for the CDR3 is TGTGCCACCAGCAGGGCCCAGGATACGCAGTATTTT.

CDR3 nucleotide sequence: TGCGCCAGCAGCTTACGGGGACAGATGAACACTGAAGCTTTCTTT. Translating gives CASSLRGQMNTEAFF. The chain has TRBV5-1 and TRBJ1-1; TRBD1 aligns across 7 bases. The CDR3 contains 15 residues. Germline CDR1 reads SGHRS; CDR2 reads YFSETQ. V gave up 2 bases and J gave up 0 bases; unmatched junction bases: 4.

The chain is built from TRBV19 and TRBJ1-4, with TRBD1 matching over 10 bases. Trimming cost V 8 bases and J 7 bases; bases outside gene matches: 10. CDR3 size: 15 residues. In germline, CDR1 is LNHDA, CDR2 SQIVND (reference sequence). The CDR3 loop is CASRSGTGAGEKLFF. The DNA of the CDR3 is TGTGCCAGTCGCTCCGGGACAGGGGCGGGTGAAAAACTGTTTTTT.

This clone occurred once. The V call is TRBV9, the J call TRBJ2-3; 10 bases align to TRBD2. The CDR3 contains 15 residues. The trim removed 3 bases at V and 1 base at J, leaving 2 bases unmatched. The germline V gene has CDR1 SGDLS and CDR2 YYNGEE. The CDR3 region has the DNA TGTGCCAGCAGCGCCGGGACTAGCGGCACAGATACGCAGTATTTT. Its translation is CASSAGTSGTDTQYF.

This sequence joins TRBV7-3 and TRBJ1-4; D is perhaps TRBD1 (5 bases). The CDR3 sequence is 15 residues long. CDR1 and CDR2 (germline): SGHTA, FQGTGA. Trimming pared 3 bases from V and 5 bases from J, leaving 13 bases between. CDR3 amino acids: CASSLSGQRNEKLFF. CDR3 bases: TGTGCCAGCAGCTTGTCAGGGCAAAGGAATGAAAAACTGTTTTTT.

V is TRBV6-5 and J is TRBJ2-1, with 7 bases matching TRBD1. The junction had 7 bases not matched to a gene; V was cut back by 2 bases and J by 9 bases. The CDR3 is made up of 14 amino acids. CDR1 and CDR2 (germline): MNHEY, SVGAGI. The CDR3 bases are TGTGCCAGCAGTTACCCCGGGACAGTGGCTGAGCAGTTCTTC. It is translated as CASSYPGTVAEQFF.

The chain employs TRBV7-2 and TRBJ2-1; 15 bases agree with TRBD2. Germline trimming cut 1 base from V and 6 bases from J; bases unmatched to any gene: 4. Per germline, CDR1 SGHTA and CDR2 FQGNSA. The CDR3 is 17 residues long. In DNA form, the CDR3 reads TGTGCCAGCAGCTTAGGGACTAGCGGGAGGGCCGGCAATGAGCAGTTCTTC. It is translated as CASSLGTSGRAGNEQFF. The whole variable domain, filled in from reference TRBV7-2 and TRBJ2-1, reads GAGVSQSPSNKVTEKGKDVELRCDPISGHTALYWYRQSLGQGLEFLIYFQGNSAPDKSGLPSDRFSAERTGGSVSTLTIQRTQQEDSAVYLCASSLGTSGRAGNEQFFGPGTRLTVL.

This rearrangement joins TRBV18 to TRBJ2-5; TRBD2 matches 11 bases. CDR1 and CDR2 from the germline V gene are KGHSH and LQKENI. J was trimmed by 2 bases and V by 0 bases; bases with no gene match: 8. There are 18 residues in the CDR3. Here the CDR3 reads CASSPPLAGGLLQETQYF. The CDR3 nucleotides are TGTGCCAGCTCACCACCGCTAGCGGGGGGTCTTTTACAAGAGACCCAGTACTTC.

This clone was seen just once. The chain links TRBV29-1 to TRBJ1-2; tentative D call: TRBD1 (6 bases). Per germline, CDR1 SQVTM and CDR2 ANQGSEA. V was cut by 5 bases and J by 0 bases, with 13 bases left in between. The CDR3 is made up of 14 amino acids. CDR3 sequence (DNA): TGCAGCGTTCTTCGGCGGACAGCTAACTATGGCTACACCTTC. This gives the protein CSVLRRTANYGYTF.

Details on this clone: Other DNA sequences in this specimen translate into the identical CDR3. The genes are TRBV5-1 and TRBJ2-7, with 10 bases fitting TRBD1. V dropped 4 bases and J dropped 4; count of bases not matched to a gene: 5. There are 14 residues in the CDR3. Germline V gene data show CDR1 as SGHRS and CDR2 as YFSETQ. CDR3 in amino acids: CASSPGQGSYEQYF. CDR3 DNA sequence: TGCGCCAGCAGCCCGGGACAGGGGTCGTACGAGCAGTACTTC.

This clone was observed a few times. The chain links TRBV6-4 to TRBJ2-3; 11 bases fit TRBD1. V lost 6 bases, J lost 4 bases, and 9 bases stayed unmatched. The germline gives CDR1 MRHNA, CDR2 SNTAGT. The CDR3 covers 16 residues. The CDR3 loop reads CASSEGTGGNADTQYF. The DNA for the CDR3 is TGTGCCAGCAGCGAAGGGACAGGGGGTAATGCAGATACGCAGTATTTT.

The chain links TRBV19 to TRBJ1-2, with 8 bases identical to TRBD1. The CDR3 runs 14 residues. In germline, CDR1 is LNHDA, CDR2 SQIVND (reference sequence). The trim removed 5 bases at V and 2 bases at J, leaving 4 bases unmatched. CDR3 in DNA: TGTGCCAGTAGTCAAACAGGGGGGAACTATGGCTACACCTTC. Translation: CASSQTGGNYGYTF.

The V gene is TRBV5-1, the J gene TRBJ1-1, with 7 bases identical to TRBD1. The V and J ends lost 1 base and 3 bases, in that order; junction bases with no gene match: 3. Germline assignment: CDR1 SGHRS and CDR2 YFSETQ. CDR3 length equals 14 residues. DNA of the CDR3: TGCGCCAGCAGCTTGAACAGGGGATACACTGAAGCTTTCTTT. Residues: CASSLNRGYTEAFF.

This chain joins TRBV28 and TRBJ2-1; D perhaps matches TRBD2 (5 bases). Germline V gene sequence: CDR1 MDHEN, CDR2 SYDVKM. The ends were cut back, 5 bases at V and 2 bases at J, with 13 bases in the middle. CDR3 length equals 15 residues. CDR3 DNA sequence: TGTGCCAGCAGTAACCGTCCGGGGACCTACAATGAGCAGTTCTTC. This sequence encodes CASSNRPGTYNEQFF.

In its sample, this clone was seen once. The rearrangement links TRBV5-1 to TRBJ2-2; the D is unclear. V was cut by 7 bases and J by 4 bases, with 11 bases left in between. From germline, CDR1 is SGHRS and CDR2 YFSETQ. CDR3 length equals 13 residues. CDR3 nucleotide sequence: TGCGCCAGCGCCGGGTCCCTCACCGGGGAGCTGTTTTTT. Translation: CASAGSLTGELFF.

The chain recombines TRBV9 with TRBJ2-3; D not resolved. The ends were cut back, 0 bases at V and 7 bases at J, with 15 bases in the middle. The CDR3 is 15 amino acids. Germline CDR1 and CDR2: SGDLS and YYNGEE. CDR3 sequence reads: CASSVEQERAYTQYF. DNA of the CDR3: TGTGCCAGCAGCGTAGAGCAAGAGCGAGCTTATACGCAGTATTTT.

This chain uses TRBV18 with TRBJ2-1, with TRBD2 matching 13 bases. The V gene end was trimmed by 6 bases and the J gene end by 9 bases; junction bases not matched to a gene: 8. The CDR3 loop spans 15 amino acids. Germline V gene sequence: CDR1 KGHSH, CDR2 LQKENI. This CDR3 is CASSPGLAGDSEQFF. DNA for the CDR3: TGTGCCAGCTCCCCCGGACTAGCGGGAGATAGTGAGCAGTTCTTC.